This T cell receptor beta chain originates from a study of early T cells in non-severe SARS-CoV-2 infection. The wider study: Sequencing used unsorted whole-blood bulk RNA, so chains lack pairing. General observations from the study: Clonotype matching in VDJdb favored anti-spike CD8 responses and did not capture private and CD4 specificities.

Individual cDNA molecules were tagged with unique molecular identifiers. TCRdb passed the 5' RACE reads through MiXCR, listing each CDR3 protein once. Of around 68,000 distinct CDR3 sequences listed, around 6.5% are singletons. This clonotype was seen at least ten times. Its antigen is not identified. The sequence was collected from an adult who was a healthcare worker with PCR-confirmed SARS-CoV-2 infection or an uninfected control (not recorded which). The sequencing here drew on whole blood, taken at baseline.

The CDR3 loop reads CASSESTLQETQYF. In nucleotides, the CDR3 is TGCGCCAGCAGTGAGTCGACTTTACAAGAGACCCAGTACTTC. This chain joins TRBV10-1 and TRBJ2-5; D is undetermined. The CDR3 is made up of 14 amino acids. Trimming took off 0 bases at V and 2 bases at J, with 7 bases between the two ends. Germline CDR1 reads WNHNN; CDR2 reads SYGVQD (reference sequence).